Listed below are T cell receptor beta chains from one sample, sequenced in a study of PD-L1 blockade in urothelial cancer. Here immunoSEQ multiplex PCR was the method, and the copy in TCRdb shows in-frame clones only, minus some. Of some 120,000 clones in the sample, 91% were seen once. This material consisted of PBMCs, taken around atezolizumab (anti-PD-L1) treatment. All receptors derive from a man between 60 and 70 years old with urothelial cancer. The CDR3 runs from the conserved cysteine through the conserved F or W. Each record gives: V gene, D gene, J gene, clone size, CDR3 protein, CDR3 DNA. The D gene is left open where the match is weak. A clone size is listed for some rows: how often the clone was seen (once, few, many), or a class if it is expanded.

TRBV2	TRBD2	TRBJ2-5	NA	CASTPGGEPQETQYF	TGTGCCAGCACCCCCGGGGGGGAACCCCAAGAGACCCAGTACTTC
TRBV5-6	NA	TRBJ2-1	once	CASSLGQGGEQFF	TGTGCCAGCAGCTTGGGACAGGGAGGCGAGCAGTTCTTC
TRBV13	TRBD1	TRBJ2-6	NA	CASSLGGTGVGSGANVLTF	TGTGCCAGCAGCTTAGGTGGGACAGGGGTTGGGTCTGGGGCCAACGTCCTGACTTTC
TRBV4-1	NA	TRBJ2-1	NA	CASSQEPGTTGNEQFF	TGCGCCAGCAGCCAAGAGCCGGGGACAACTGGCAATGAGCAGTTCTTC
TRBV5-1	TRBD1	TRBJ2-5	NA	CASSATGVLQETQYF	TGCGCCAGCAGCGCCACAGGGGTTCTACAAGAGACCCAGTACTTC
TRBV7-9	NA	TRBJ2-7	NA	CASSSGRDYEQYF	TGTGCCAGCAGCTCCGGACGGGATTACGAGCAGTACTTC
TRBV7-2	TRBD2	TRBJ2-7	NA	CASSEAGVAGRYEQYF	TGTGCCAGCAGCGAAGCGGGAGTCGCGGGCCGCTACGAGCAGTACTTC
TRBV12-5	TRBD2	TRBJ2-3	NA	CASGLGLAGGDTQYF	TGTGCTAGTGGTCTCGGACTAGCGGGGGGAGATACGCAGTATTTT
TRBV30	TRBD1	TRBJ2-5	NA	CAWKTGKWVQETQYF	TGTGCCTGGAAGACAGGGAAGTGGGTCCAAGAGACCCAGTACTTC
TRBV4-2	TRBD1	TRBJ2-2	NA	CASSQEPGQSTGELFF	TGTGCCAGCAGCCAAGAACCGGGACAGAGTACCGGGGAGCTGTTTTTT
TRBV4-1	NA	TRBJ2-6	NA	CASSQGQAAGGANVLTF	TGCGCCAGCAGCCAAGGACAGGCCGCGGGTGGGGCCAACGTCCTGACTTTC
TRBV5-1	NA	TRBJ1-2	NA	CASSLAEGSDYGYTF	TGCGCCAGCAGCTTGGCCGAGGGATCCGACTATGGCTACACCTTC
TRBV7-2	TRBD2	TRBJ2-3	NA	CASSLGLAGVFDTQYF	TGTGCCAGCAGCCTGGGACTAGCGGGAGTTTTTGATACGCAGTATTTT
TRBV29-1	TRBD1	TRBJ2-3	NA	CSVERDRGTDTQYF	TGCAGCGTTGAAAGGGACAGGGGCACAGATACGCAGTATTTT
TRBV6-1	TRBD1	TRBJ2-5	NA	CASSEVTTGVETQYF	TGTGCCAGCAGTGAAGTCACTACAGGGGTAGAGACCCAGTACTTC
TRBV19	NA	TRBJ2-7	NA	CASSIGATYEQYF	TGTGCCAGTAGTATAGGAGCCACCTACGAGCAGTACTTC
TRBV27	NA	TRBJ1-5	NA	CASSLSRGSHQPQHF	TGTGCCAGCAGTTTATCGAGAGGTTCCCATCAGCCCCAGCATTTT